The clone carrying this T cell receptor (beta chain) has a handful of counts. The data were obtained in a study of cytotoxic CD8 clonotypes in ibrutinib-treated CLL. The CDR3 spans 13 residues. Germline CDR1 is MNHEY and CDR2 is SVGAGI. The V end was cut by 6 bases, the J end by 6 bases, with 15 bases between. Profiled with immunoSEQ multiplex PCR; TCRdb holds only in-frame clones, not every one. The repertoire holds a few hundred thousand clones, with roughly 80% as singletons. Sequenced here: PBMCs, sampled before ibrutinib treatment. This chain connects TRBV6-5 to TRBJ2-7, with D hard to call. This receptor was taken from a human donor with chronic lymphocytic leukemia. CDR3 coding DNA: TGTGCCAGCAGACCCACCCAAGGTGTCGAGCAGTACTTC. This encodes CASRPTQGVEQYF.